The subject of this entry is one T cell receptor (beta chain). This entry is derived from a study of blood T cell repertoires in COVID-19. Participants in the exposed group had met a COVID-19 case in the 2 weeks before joining the study. Per the authors' pipeline: Reference gene primer amplification in the assay estimated nucleated cell counts. TCRdb's copy holds only in-frame clones and misses some; the assay was immunoSEQ multiplex PCR. That table supplies the V and J calls and clone size; D and trimming were determined from the DNA. The repertoire holds 300,000 or so clones, with 89% as singletons. This sequence originates from a woman aged 45-59 years who had been exposed to COVID-19. Sequenced material: PBMCs or T cells enriched from blood (not recorded which).

The chain's CDR3 is CASSEAGESTEAFF. The CDR3 DNA sequence: TGTGCCAGCAGTGAGGCAGGGGAGAGTACTGAAGCTTTCTTT. V usage is TRBV2 and J usage is TRBJ1-1; perhaps TRBD1 as D (6 bases). With 3 bases removed from V and 5 bases from J, the gap between germline ends came to 13 bases. There are 14 residues in the CDR3. In germline, CDR1 is SNHLY, CDR2 FYNNEI.